The TCR beta chain under discussion was sequenced for a study of blood T cell repertoires in COVID-19. Germline CDR1 is DFQATT and CDR2 is SNEGSKA (reference sequence). V lost 6 bases and J 4 bases, leaving 9 bases between the germline ends. The CDR3 is 11 residues long. TCRdb's table, derived via immunoSEQ multiplex PCR, lists solely in-frame clones and lacks some. The sample has some 46,000 clones, roughly 87% seen once. The sequencing sample was made of peripheral blood. The J gene is TRBJ2-5, the V gene TRBV20-1; TRBD1 is a possible D gene (5 bases). This sequence originates from a man aged 60 to 75 with active COVID-19. The CDR3 reads CSAGRAETQYF. The CDR3 DNA follows: TGCAGTGCGGGCAGGGCAGAGACCCAGTACTTC.